This entry features one T cell receptor beta chain sequence. Antigen specificity is unknown. Separate alpha and beta amplification began at the second PCR step. This sample stems from a study of naive and memory T cell subsets. General study findings and limits: Possibly reflecting memory cells re-expressing CD45RA, a few larger clonotypes occurred in naive repertoires, especially CD8. Over 95% of naive TCR sequences appeared only once, unlike memory subsets. A clonotype means one alpha or beta sequence, not an alpha/beta pair. Findings for naive and memory subsets could not be checked against ground truth.

Germline V CDR1 and CDR2: MNHEY, SVGEGT. The CDR3 is 14 residues long. Trimming removed 6 bases from V and 2 bases from J, with 13 bases in between. Both TRBC1 and TRBC2 were covered by a beta constant-region primer of two equimolar oligonucleotides. Nested alpha and beta constant-region primers with the SP2 primer drove four PCR rounds on ligated cDNA. Via MiXCR, TCRdb re-called the UMI-ligation and nested PCR reads, giving one row per CDR3 protein. The sample contains more than 120,000 distinct CDR3 sequences, 15% to 20% of which appear only once. This TCR was sampled from a human donor in good health. This chain joins TRBV6-2 or TRBV6-3 and TRBJ2-5; D is undetermined. Sequenced input: naive CD8+ T cells from blood. CDR3 in amino acids: CASSLHRRQETQYF. CDR3 coding DNA: TGTGCCAGCAGCCTCCACCGGCGACAAGAGACCCAGTACTTC.